These 8 T cell receptor beta chains originate from one sample sequenced in a study of blood T cell repertoires in COVID-19. Sequenced by immunoSEQ multiplex PCR; TCRdb stores in-frame clones only, minus some. The sample carries approximately 320,000 clones, 90% recorded once. The specimen was PBMCs or T cells enriched from blood (not recorded which). The receptor source for this set is a man aged 55 to 69 who had recovered from COVID-19.

The rearrangement uses TRBV18 and TRBJ1-1; no firm D call. CDR1 and CDR2 (germline): KGHSH, LQKENI. V lost 5 bases and J lost 0, with 13 bases in between. This CDR3 is built from 15 residues. This CDR3 is CASSASTGVNTEAFF. CDR3 nucleotides: TGTGCCAGCTCAGCCTCGACTGGCGTGAACACTGAAGCTTTCTTT.

The chain joins TRBV28 to TRBJ1-1, with 7 bases that match TRBD1. The CDR3 runs 12 residues. The ends lost 4 bases at V and 8 bases at J; junction bases unmatched: 4. The germline CDR1 and CDR2 sequences are MDHEN and SYDVKM. The CDR3: CASSSGQSEAFF. The CDR3 DNA follows: TGTGCCAGCAGTTCGGGACAGAGCGAAGCTTTCTTT.

The chain couples TRBV13 to TRBJ1-2; the D gene is possibly TRBD1 (6 bases). The CDR3 has 15 residues. V was shortened by 5 bases and J by 6 bases, with 19 bases between the two germline ends. Germline V gene lookup returns CDR1 PRHDT and CDR2 FYEKMQ (reference sequence). This CDR3 reads CASSLSWVGDNGYTF. CDR3 DNA sequence: TGTGCCAGCAGCCTTTCTTGGGTAGGGGACAATGGCTACACCTTC. Together with reference TRBV13 and TRBJ1-2, the CDR3 gives the full variable domain: AAGVIQSPRHLIKEKRETATLKCYPIPRHDTVYWYQQGPGQDPQFLISFYEKMQSDKGSIPDRFSAQQFSDYHSELNMSSLELGDSALYFCASSLSWVGDNGYTFGSGTRLTVV.

The rearrangement joins TRBV6-4 to TRBJ1-3, with D possibly being TRBD1 (6 bases). The CDR3 length is 17 residues. Germline V gene data show CDR1 as MRHNA and CDR2 as SNTAGT. The V gene lost 5 bases and the J gene lost 2 bases, with 19 bases spanning the gap. This CDR3 reads CASSSGVQGKTGNTIYF. The CDR3, as DNA: TGTGCCAGCAGTTCTGGGGTACAGGGAAAGACTGGAAACACCATATATTTT.

This chain joins TRBV18 and TRBJ2-3, with D maybe TRBD2 (5 bases). The V end lost 2 bases, the J end lost 5 bases, and 20 bases lay between the germline ends. CDR1 and CDR2 from the germline V gene are KGHSH and LQKENI. The CDR3 runs to 17 residues. The CDR3, as DNA: TGTGCCAGCTCACCAGAAGTTACGGGGAATGGAAAAGATACGCAGTATTTT. Translated, it gives CASSPEVTGNGKDTQYF.

V usage is TRBV4-3 and J usage is TRBJ1-1, with TRBD1 as a possible D gene (5 bases). V lost 2 bases to trimming and J lost 4 bases, with 14 bases between them. The germline CDR1 and CDR2 sequences are LGHNA and YSLEER. CDR3 length: 15 residues. Here the CDR3 reads CASSQSRQGGTEAFF. In nucleotides, the CDR3 is TGCGCCAGCAGCCAAAGCCGTCAGGGTGGCACTGAAGCTTTCTTT.

The chain links TRBV5-1 to TRBJ2-7, with D tentatively TRBD2 (6 bases). V lost 4 bases, J lost 3 bases, and 17 bases lay in between. Germline CDR1 is SGHRS and CDR2 is YFSETQ. The CDR3 extends over 15 amino acids. This CDR3 is CASSTLGGAVYEQYF. DNA for the CDR3: TGCGCCAGCAGCACCCTTGGAGGGGCTGTCTACGAGCAGTACTTC.

This clone was counted a single time. The chain uses TRBV5-4 and TRBJ1-4, with TRBD1 matching 7 bases. CDR1 and CDR2 from the germline V gene are SGHNT and YYREEE (reference sequence). The CDR3 length is 13 residues. J lost 5 bases, V lost 5 bases, and 3 bases had no gene match. CDR3 region: CASRRDRNEKLFF. As DNA, the CDR3 is TGTGCCAGCAGGCGGGACAGAAATGAAAAACTGTTTTTT.